What follows are 4 T cell receptor beta chains derived from one specimen sequenced in a study of blood T cell repertoires in COVID-19. Method: immunoSEQ multiplex PCR; TCRdb's copy keeps in-frame clones and lacks some. This table holds 450,000 or so clones, roughly 90% found once. Sequencing was performed on peripheral blood. The receptors originated from a young man with COVID-19, enrolled during active disease.

V and J are TRBV6-6 and TRBJ2-7, with a tentative D call TRBD2 (5 bases). The CDR3 covers 14 residues. V dropped 5 bases and J dropped 3 bases, with 14 bases sitting between them. CDR1 and CDR2 (germline): MNHNY, SVGAGI (reference sequence). The DNA of the CDR3 is TGTGCCAGCAGTCCCGAGGGCAGATTCTACGAGCAGTACTTC. This codes for CASSPEGRFYEQYF.

The chain recombines TRBV19 with TRBJ1-2; TRBD1 matches at 7 bases. The ends lost 6 bases at V and 4 bases at J; junction bases unmatched: 5. The CDR3 contains 13 residues. Germline CDR1 is LNHDA and CDR2 is SQIVND (reference sequence). The CDR3 is CASRDRLGYGYTF. The DNA for the CDR3 is TGTGCCAGTAGGGACAGGCTGGGCTATGGCTACACCTTC.

CDR3 coding DNA: TGCGCCAGCAGCTTGGTACCTAGCATGCCCCCAGATACGCAGTATTTT. As protein: CASSLVPSMPPDTQYF. The chain has TRBV5-1 and TRBJ2-3; a possible D gene is TRBD2 (5 bases). This CDR3 contains 16 residues. V dropped 0 bases and J dropped 4 bases, with 15 bases sitting between them. Germline CDR1 SGHRS, CDR2 YFSETQ.

The rearrangement joins TRBV4-1 to TRBJ1-1; D may be TRBD1 (6 bases). Trimming cost V 4 bases and J 0 bases, with 15 bases left between them. The CDR3 sequence is 16 residues long. Germline V gene data show CDR1 as MGHRA and CDR2 as YSYEKL. DNA of the CDR3: TGCGCCAGCAGCCTCACGGACAGTCCCATGAACACTGAAGCTTTCTTT. It encodes CASSLTDSPMNTEAFF.